A single sample gave rise to the 8 T cell receptor beta chains below, sequenced in a study of Tregs in tolerant kidney transplant recipients. TCRdb's table, derived via immunoSEQ multiplex PCR, lists solely in-frame clones and lacks some. Of 50,000 to 85,000 clones in the sample, just under 95% were seen once. This sample comprised CD8+ T cells from blood, obtained before the transplant. The receptors were gathered from a human donor who received a combined kidney and bone marrow transplant.

This sequence joins TRBV27 and TRBJ2-3, with 14 positions matching TRBD2. The CDR3 length is 16 residues. V was pared by 5 bases and J by 4 bases, with 5 bases of the junction left unmatched. Germline V gene lookup returns CDR1 MNHEY and CDR2 SMNVEV (reference sequence). The CDR3 region has the DNA TGTGCCAGCAGTATAAGACTAGCGGGGGGGGCAGATACGCAGTATTTT. Amino acids: CASSIRLAGGADTQYF.

The rearrangement joins TRBV15 to TRBJ1-1, with 10 bases lining up with TRBD1. Germline values: CDR1 LNHNV, CDR2 YYDKDF (reference sequence). The CDR3 length is 15 residues. J lost 3 bases, V lost 4 bases, and 5 bases had no gene match. In nucleotides, the CDR3 is TGTGCCACCAGCAAGACCGGGACAGGGGACACTGAAGCTTTCTTT. As protein: CATSKTGTGDTEAFF.

The V call is TRBV29-1, the J call TRBJ2-7; unclear D gene. The CDR3 contains 14 residues. Germline values: CDR1 SQVTM, CDR2 ANQGSEA. Trimming left V 0 bases short and J 3 bases short, with 12 bases between. CDR3 protein: CSVEDKNNLYEQYF. The CDR3 bases are TGCAGCGTTGAAGACAAAAACAATCTCTACGAGCAGTACTTC.

CDR3 sequence (DNA): TGTGCCAGCAGCTTAGCTCTAGACTCTGGGGCCAACGTCCTGACTTTC. Protein: CASSLALDSGANVLTF. The gene calls are TRBV7-8 and TRBJ2-6, with D hard to call. Trimming took off 0 bases at V and 0 bases at J, with 6 bases between the two ends. The CDR3 loop spans 16 amino acids. Germline V gene sequence: CDR1 SGHVS, CDR2 FQNEAQ.

This clone has just one count. The rearrangement links TRBV27 to TRBJ1-5, with TRBD1 identical over 12 bases. CDR3 length: 16 amino acids. CDR1 is MNHEY and CDR2 is SMNVEV in the germline V gene (reference sequence). With V trimmed by 5 bases and J by 4 bases, 6 bases remained unmatched. The CDR3 DNA sequence: TGTGCCAGCAGTCCTATGGGACAGGGGGCGAATCAGCCCCAGCATTTT. Translating gives CASSPMGQGANQPQHF.

The chain combines TRBV5-1 with TRBJ1-5; D gene uncertain. V was cut by 0 bases and J by 3 bases, with 7 bases left in between. This CDR3 is built from 14 residues. The germline V gene encodes CDR1 SGHRS and CDR2 YFSETQ. CDR3 DNA: TGCGCCAGCAGCTTGGGCCGGGACAATCAGCCCCAGCATTTT. It is translated as CASSLGRDNQPQHF.

This rearrangement joins TRBV7-6 to TRBJ1-1, with a tentative D call TRBD1 (5 bases). Germline V lookup: CDR1 SGHVS, CDR2 FNYEAQ. Trimming removed 1 base from V and 5 bases from J, with 14 bases in between. The CDR3 consists of 15 residues. CDR3 sequence: CASSLGFGGSTEAFF. Written as DNA, the CDR3 is TGTGCCAGCAGCTTAGGGTTCGGGGGGAGTACTGAAGCTTTCTTT.

The chain joins TRBV2 to TRBJ1-2; D not resolved. Germline-derived CDR1 and CDR2 are SNHLY and FYNNEI. Trimming took off 3 bases at V and 6 bases at J, with 14 bases between the two ends. The CDR3 has 14 amino acids. The CDR3 here is CASSDAAWGDGYTF. Here the CDR3 DNA reads TGTGCCAGCAGTGACGCAGCCTGGGGAGATGGCTACACCTTC. Based on the CDR3 plus reference TRBV2 and TRBJ1-2, the full variable domain is EPEVTQTPSHQVTQMGQEVILRCVPISNHLYFYWYRQILGQKVEFLVSFYNNEISEKSEIFDDQFSVERPDGSNFTLKIRSTKLEDSAMYFCASSDAAWGDGYTFGSGTRLTVV.